This T cell receptor (beta chain) is drawn from a study of cytomegalovirus exposure and HLA in healthy donors. The study, taken as a whole, reports: Later on, a genetic analysis was performed. It linked a missense variant in DCLRE1C with V- and J-gene trimming of TCR beta.

Both 60 Vbeta primers and 13 Jbeta primers went into the PCR. The method was immunoSEQ multiplex PCR; TCRdb's version includes in-frame clones alone and lacks a portion of them. The data contain about 210,000 clones, about four fifths of them singletons. The CDR3 sequence is 13 residues long. V shed 8 bases and J 7 bases; nucleotides not matched to a gene: 8. Germline loops: CDR1 MNHEY, CDR2 SMNVEV (reference sequence). Turning to this clone: Antigen specificity is unknown.

Sequenced sample: PBMCs. V and J are TRBV27 and TRBJ1-5, with 7 bases fitting TRBD1. This TCR was sampled from a woman aged 50 to 65 in good health and CMV-seropositive. This CDR3 reads CASGTALGQPQHF. The CDR3 DNA reads as TGTGCCAGCGGGACAGCTCTTGGACAGCCCCAGCATTTT.